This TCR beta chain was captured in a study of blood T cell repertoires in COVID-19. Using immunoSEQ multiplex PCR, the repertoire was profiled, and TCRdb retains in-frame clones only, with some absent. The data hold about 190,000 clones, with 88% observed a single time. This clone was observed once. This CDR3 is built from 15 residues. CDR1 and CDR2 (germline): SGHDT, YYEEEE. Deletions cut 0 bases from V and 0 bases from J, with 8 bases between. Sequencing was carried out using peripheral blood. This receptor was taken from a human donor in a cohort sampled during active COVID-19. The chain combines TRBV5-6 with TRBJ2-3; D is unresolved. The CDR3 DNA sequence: TGTGCCAGCAGCTTGGGAGGCCGTAGCACAGATACGCAGTATTTT. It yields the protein CASSLGGRSTDTQYF. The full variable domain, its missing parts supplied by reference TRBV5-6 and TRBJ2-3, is DAGVTQSPTHLIKTRGQQVTLRCSPKSGHDTVSWYQQALGQGPQFIFQYYEEEERQRGNFPDRFSGHQFPNYSSELNVNALLLGDSALYLCASSLGGRSTDTQYFGPGTRLTVL.